Here is one T cell receptor (beta chain) with its context. The data belong to a study of OX40 agonist ivuxolimab in advanced cancers. Clones were sequenced by immunoSEQ multiplex PCR, and TCRdb holds only the in-frame ones, with some missing. The sample records around 35,000 clones, 85% to 90% being singletons. This CDR3 comprises 14 residues. The germline gives CDR1 KGHSH, CDR2 LQKENI. V lost 2 bases, J lost 6 bases, and 11 bases lay in between. The sample was CD4+ or CD8+ T cells sorted from blood, taken in a trial of the OX40 agonist ivuxolimab. V usage is TRBV18 and J usage is TRBJ2-1, with no clear D. This TCR was recovered from an adult with an advanced solid tumor such as melanoma, head and neck, liver or kidney cancer. This CDR3 is CASSPTEIRNEQFF. The CDR3 DNA reads as TGTGCCAGCTCACCAACGGAGATACGCAATGAGCAGTTCTTC.